The rows below give T cell receptor beta chains drawn from one sample of a study of identifying expanded T cells in peripheral blood. Assay: immunoSEQ multiplex PCR; the TCRdb copy retains only in-frame clones and omits some. Of about 58,000 clones in the sample, around 86% were seen once. What was sequenced was blood. The receptors were gathered from a person between 18 and 70 years old in good health. Both conserved end residues are part of each CDR3. D genes are given only for firm matches. Clone size is shown for a subset of rows, as once, few, many or a class of expanded clone.

CDR3 DNA: TGTGCCAGCATTGCAGGGGGCACTGAAGCTTTCTTT
CDR3 protein: CASIAGGTEAFF
clone size: NA
J gene: TRBJ1-1
D gene: TRBD1
V gene: TRBV6-6

CDR3 DNA: TGTGCCAGCACCTGGAGCTCCTATAATTCACCCCTCCACTTT
CDR3 protein: CASTWSSYNSPLHF
clone size: once
J gene: TRBJ1-6
D gene: NA
V gene: TRBV25-1

CDR3 DNA: TGTGCCAGCAGTTTGACCCGCCCGACCGGGGAGCTGTTTTTT
CDR3 protein: CASSLTRPTGELFF
clone size: NA
J gene: TRBJ2-2
D gene: NA
V gene: TRBV28

CDR3 DNA: TGCAGCGTGCGGGAAGCTCTAGCCAAAAACATTCAGTACTTC
CDR3 protein: CSVREALAKNIQYF
clone size: NA
J gene: TRBJ2-4
D gene: NA
V gene: TRBV29-1

CDR3 DNA: TGTGCCAGAGACAGGGACCAAGAGACCCAGTACTTC
CDR3 protein: CARDRDQETQYF
clone size: NA
J gene: TRBJ2-5
D gene: TRBD1
V gene: TRBV9

CDR3 DNA: TGTGCCAGCAGCGAGACAGGGGGAAAAGAGACCCAGTACTTC
CDR3 protein: CASSETGGKETQYF
clone size: NA
J gene: TRBJ2-5
D gene: TRBD1
V gene: TRBV6-6

CDR3 DNA: TGTGCCAGCAGCTTAGGGGCTAGCGGGGGGTTCTCCTACAATGAGCAGTTCTTC
CDR3 protein: CASSLGASGGFSYNEQFF
clone size: NA
J gene: TRBJ2-1
D gene: TRBD2
V gene: TRBV7-6

CDR3 DNA: TGTGCCAGCAGCTTAGCAGGAGACTCATATGGCTACACCTTC
CDR3 protein: CASSLAGDSYGYTF
clone size: few
J gene: TRBJ1-2
D gene: NA
V gene: TRBV7-9

CDR3 DNA: TGTGCCAGCAGCTTAGGGGAGACCCAGTACTTC
CDR3 protein: CASSLGETQYF
clone size: NA
J gene: TRBJ2-5
D gene: NA
V gene: TRBV11-3

CDR3 DNA: TGTGCCAGCAGGGGACAGGGCCCCCCCACTGGGGCCAACGTCCTGACTTTC
CDR3 protein: CASRGQGPPTGANVLTF
clone size: few
J gene: TRBJ2-6
D gene: TRBD1
V gene: TRBV27

CDR3 DNA: TGTGCCAGCAGCTGGACAGGGGGCGCGGACTATGGCTACACCTTC
CDR3 protein: CASSWTGGADYGYTF
clone size: NA
J gene: TRBJ1-2
D gene: TRBD1
V gene: TRBV7-8

CDR3 DNA: TGTGCCAGCAGTTTAGGGCCAGCCCAAAACATTCAGTACTTC
CDR3 protein: CASSLGPAQNIQYF
clone size: NA
J gene: TRBJ2-4
D gene: NA
V gene: TRBV28

CDR3 DNA: TGTGCCAGCTCACTTCAGGAGGGGAATGAGCAGTTCTTC
CDR3 protein: CASSLQEGNEQFF
clone size: NA
J gene: TRBJ2-1
D gene: NA
V gene: TRBV18

CDR3 DNA: TGTGCCAGCTCACAAGACAGGGACACTGAAGCTTTCTTT
CDR3 protein: CASSQDRDTEAFF
clone size: NA
J gene: TRBJ1-1
D gene: TRBD1
V gene: TRBV18

CDR3 DNA: TGTGCCATCAGTGGAGACAGGGCGGGACAGCCCCAGCATTTT
CDR3 protein: CAISGDRAGQPQHF
clone size: NA
J gene: TRBJ1-5
D gene: TRBD1
V gene: TRBV10-3

CDR3 DNA: TGTGCCAGCAGCCGTACCACAGACACTGAAGCTTTCTTT
CDR3 protein: CASSRTTDTEAFF
clone size: NA
J gene: TRBJ1-1
D gene: NA
V gene: TRBV6-5

CDR3 DNA: TGTGCCAGCAGCCAAAATCGAAGGGGCAGGGGTAATGAAAAACTGTTTTTT
CDR3 protein: CASSQNRRGRGNEKLFF
clone size: once
J gene: TRBJ1-4
D gene: NA
V gene: TRBV14

CDR3 DNA: TGTGCCAGCAGTTTATCGAAGGGGTCGGGCTACGAGCAGTACTTC
CDR3 protein: CASSLSKGSGYEQYF
clone size: once
J gene: TRBJ2-7
D gene: NA
V gene: TRBV27

CDR3 DNA: TGTGCCTGGTGCGGGGACACTGAAGCTTTCTTT
CDR3 protein: CAWCGDTEAFF
clone size: NA
J gene: TRBJ1-1
D gene: NA
V gene: TRBV30

CDR3 DNA: TGTGCCAGCACTACCCAGACTTCAACCGGGGAGCTGTTTTTT
CDR3 protein: CASTTQTSTGELFF
clone size: NA
J gene: TRBJ2-2
D gene: NA
V gene: TRBV25-1

CDR3 DNA: TGTGCCAGCAGTGGAGACAGGGGAAGGTCCTACGAGCAGTACTTC
CDR3 protein: CASSGDRGRSYEQYF
clone size: NA
J gene: TRBJ2-7
D gene: TRBD1
V gene: TRBV6-5

CDR3 DNA: TGTGCCAGCAGCCAAGATTTGGCAGTATACAATGAGCAGTTCTTC
CDR3 protein: CASSQDLAVYNEQFF
clone size: NA
J gene: TRBJ2-1
D gene: NA
V gene: TRBV4-2

CDR3 DNA: TGTGCCACCAGCAAACGACAGGGCGTGAATGAAAAACTGTTTTTT
CDR3 protein: CATSKRQGVNEKLFF
clone size: once
J gene: TRBJ1-4
D gene: TRBD1
V gene: TRBV15

CDR3 DNA: TGTGCCAGCAGGAGGGGGGGCGCGAATTCACCCCTCCACTTT
CDR3 protein: CASRRGGANSPLHF
clone size: NA
J gene: TRBJ1-6
D gene: NA
V gene: TRBV2

CDR3 DNA: TGTGCCAGCAGCTTAGGTGGGCGTCAAATCAATGAGCAGTTCTTC
CDR3 protein: CASSLGGRQINEQFF
clone size: NA
J gene: TRBJ2-1
D gene: NA
V gene: TRBV7-2

CDR3 DNA: TGCGCCAGCAGCTTGGGGACAGGAGATACGCAGTATTTT
CDR3 protein: CASSLGTGDTQYF
clone size: NA
J gene: TRBJ2-3
D gene: TRBD1
V gene: TRBV5-1

CDR3 DNA: TGTGCCAGCAGTTGGACCGGGGAGCTGTTTTTT
CDR3 protein: CASSWTGELFF
clone size: NA
J gene: TRBJ2-2
D gene: NA
V gene: TRBV7-8

CDR3 DNA: TGCGCCAGCAGCCCGGGACAGACTAAAACCTACGAGCAGTACTTC
CDR3 protein: CASSPGQTKTYEQYF
clone size: NA
J gene: TRBJ2-7
D gene: TRBD1
V gene: TRBV5-1

CDR3 DNA: TGTGCCAGCAGCTTACGGGGTAGCGGGAGCTACGAGCAGTACTTC
CDR3 protein: CASSLRGSGSYEQYF
clone size: NA
J gene: TRBJ2-7
D gene: TRBD2
V gene: TRBV7-2

CDR3 DNA: TGTGCCAGCAGCGGAGAGAAAGGGAGCTCCTACAATGAGCAGTTCTTC
CDR3 protein: CASSGEKGSSYNEQFF
clone size: NA
J gene: TRBJ2-1
D gene: NA
V gene: TRBV7-9

CDR3 DNA: TGCGCCAGCAGCCTATCAGGCCGACTAGCGGGTATATCCGGGGAGCTGTTTTTT
CDR3 protein: CASSLSGRLAGISGELFF
clone size: NA
J gene: TRBJ2-2
D gene: TRBD2
V gene: TRBV5-1

CDR3 DNA: TGTGCCAGCAGCCAAGAAGGGAGGGGGGAAGCTTTCTTT
CDR3 protein: CASSQEGRGEAFF
clone size: NA
J gene: TRBJ1-1
D gene: NA
V gene: TRBV14

CDR3 DNA: TGCAGTGCTGGGTTAATTGAAGCTTTCTTT
CDR3 protein: CSAGLIEAFF
clone size: NA
J gene: TRBJ1-1
D gene: NA
V gene: TRBV20-1

CDR3 DNA: TGTGCCAGTAGTATGGACGGGACCTCTGGGGCCAACGTCCTGACTTTC
CDR3 protein: CASSMDGTSGANVLTF
clone size: once
J gene: TRBJ2-6
D gene: NA
V gene: TRBV19

CDR3 DNA: TGTGCCAGCTCACGGGACCATAGCACAGATACGCAGTATTTT
CDR3 protein: CASSRDHSTDTQYF
clone size: once
J gene: TRBJ2-3
D gene: NA
V gene: TRBV18

CDR3 DNA: TGTGCCAGCAGTGAATCAGGGACAACTAATGAAAAACTGTTTTTT
CDR3 protein: CASSESGTTNEKLFF
clone size: NA
J gene: TRBJ1-4
D gene: NA
V gene: TRBV6-1

CDR3 DNA: TGTGCCAGCAGCTTAGGTGGACAGTTCTCTGGAAACACCATATATTTT
CDR3 protein: CASSLGGQFSGNTIYF
clone size: NA
J gene: TRBJ1-3
D gene: NA
V gene: TRBV11-2

CDR3 DNA: TGTGCTAGTGGTTCTGGGGCAGTCGGCTCCTACGAGCAGTACTTC
CDR3 protein: CASGSGAVGSYEQYF
clone size: NA
J gene: TRBJ2-7
D gene: NA
V gene: TRBV12-5

CDR3 DNA: TGTGCCAGCATCGGCACGACAGGGTCGGGTAGCAATCAGCCCCAGCATTTT
CDR3 protein: CASIGTTGSGSNQPQHF
clone size: many
J gene: TRBJ1-5
D gene: TRBD1
V gene: TRBV28

CDR3 DNA: TGTGCCAGCAGTGCCGGTGAGGGGGTGGGGAATCAGCCCCAGCATTTT
CDR3 protein: CASSAGEGVGNQPQHF
clone size: NA
J gene: TRBJ1-5
D gene: NA
V gene: TRBV25-1

CDR3 DNA: TGCGCCAGCAGCTTGTCGGGACTAGCGGGGGGCCCACAAGAGACCCAGTACTTC
CDR3 protein: CASSLSGLAGGPQETQYF
clone size: NA
J gene: TRBJ2-5
D gene: TRBD2
V gene: TRBV5-1

CDR3 DNA: TGTGCCAGCAGTTTAAGTGGCACCCAAACGGCTTTCTTT
CDR3 protein: CASSLSGTQTAFF
clone size: NA
J gene: TRBJ1-1
D gene: NA
V gene: TRBV28

CDR3 DNA: TGTGCCAGCAGTGGTGCGAAGGGGGTGAGGGCTGAAGCTTTCTTT
CDR3 protein: CASSGAKGVRAEAFF
clone size: NA
J gene: TRBJ1-1
D gene: NA
V gene: TRBV6-1

CDR3 DNA: TGTGCCTGGAGTCCAGTTCTCGCGCGGCGGGGGGGAAACATTCAGTACTTC
CDR3 protein: CAWSPVLARRGGNIQYF
clone size: once
J gene: TRBJ2-4
D gene: TRBD2
V gene: TRBV30

CDR3 DNA: TGTGCCAGCGGCCCCCCAATCACGGGAACCCAGTACTTC
CDR3 protein: CASGPPITGTQYF
clone size: NA
J gene: TRBJ2-5
D gene: NA
V gene: TRBV27

CDR3 DNA: TGTGCCAGCAGCCCCGGCTCCTACAATGAGCAGTTCTTC
CDR3 protein: CASSPGSYNEQFF
clone size: NA
J gene: TRBJ2-1
D gene: NA
V gene: TRBV7-9

CDR3 DNA: TGTGCTAGTGGGCCTCTTTTAGATGAGCAGTTCTTC
CDR3 protein: CASGPLLDEQFF
clone size: NA
J gene: TRBJ2-1
D gene: NA
V gene: TRBV12-5